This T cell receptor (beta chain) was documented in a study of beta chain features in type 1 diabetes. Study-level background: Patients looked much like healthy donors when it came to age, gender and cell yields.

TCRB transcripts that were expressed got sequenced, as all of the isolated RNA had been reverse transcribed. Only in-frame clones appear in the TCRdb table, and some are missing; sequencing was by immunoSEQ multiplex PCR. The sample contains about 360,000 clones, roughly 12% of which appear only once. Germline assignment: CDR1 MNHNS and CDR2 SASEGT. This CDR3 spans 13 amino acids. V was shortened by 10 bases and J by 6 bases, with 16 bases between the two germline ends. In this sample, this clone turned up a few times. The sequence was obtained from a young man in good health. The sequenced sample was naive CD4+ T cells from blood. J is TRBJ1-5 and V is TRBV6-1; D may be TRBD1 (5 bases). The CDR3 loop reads CATRGAFGQPQHF. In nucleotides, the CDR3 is TGTGCCACCAGAGGGGCGTTTGGTCAGCCCCAGCATTTT.